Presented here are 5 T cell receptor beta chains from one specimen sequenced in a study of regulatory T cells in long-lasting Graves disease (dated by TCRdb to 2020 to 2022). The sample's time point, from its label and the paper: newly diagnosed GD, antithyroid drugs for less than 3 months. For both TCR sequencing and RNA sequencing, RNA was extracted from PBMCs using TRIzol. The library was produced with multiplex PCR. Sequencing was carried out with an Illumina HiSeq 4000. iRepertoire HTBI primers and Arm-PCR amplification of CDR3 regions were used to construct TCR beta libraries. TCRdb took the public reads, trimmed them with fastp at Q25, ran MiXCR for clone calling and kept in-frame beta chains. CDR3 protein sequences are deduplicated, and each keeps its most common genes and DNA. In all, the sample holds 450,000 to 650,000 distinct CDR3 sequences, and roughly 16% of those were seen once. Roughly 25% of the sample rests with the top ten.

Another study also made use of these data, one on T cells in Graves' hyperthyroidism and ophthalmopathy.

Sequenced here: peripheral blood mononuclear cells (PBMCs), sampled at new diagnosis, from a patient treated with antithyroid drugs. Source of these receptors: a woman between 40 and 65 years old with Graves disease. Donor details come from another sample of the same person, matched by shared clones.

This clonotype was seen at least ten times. CDR3 protein: CAWSGINSPLHF. The CDR3 nucleotides read TGTGCCTGGAGTGGCATAAATTCACCCCTCCACTTT. V and J are TRBV30 and TRBJ1-6, with no clear D. The V end was cut by 1 base, the J end by 7 bases, with 5 bases between. The CDR3 totals 12 residues. The germline V gene has CDR1 GTSNPN and CDR2 SVGIG (reference sequence).

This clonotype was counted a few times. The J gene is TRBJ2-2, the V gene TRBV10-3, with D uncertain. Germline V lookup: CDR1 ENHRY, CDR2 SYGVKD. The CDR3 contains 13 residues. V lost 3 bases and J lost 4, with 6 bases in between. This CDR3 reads CAISDRSTGELFF. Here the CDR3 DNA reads TGTGCCATCAGTGACAGGTCCACCGGGGAGCTGTTTTTT.

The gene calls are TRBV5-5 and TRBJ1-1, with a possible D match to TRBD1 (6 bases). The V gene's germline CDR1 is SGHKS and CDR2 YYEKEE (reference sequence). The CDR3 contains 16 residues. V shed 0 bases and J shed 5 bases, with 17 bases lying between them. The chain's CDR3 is CASSLAPGATKTEAFF. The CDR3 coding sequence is TGTGCCAGCAGCTTGGCGCCGGGGGCAACAAAAACTGAAGCTTTCTTT.

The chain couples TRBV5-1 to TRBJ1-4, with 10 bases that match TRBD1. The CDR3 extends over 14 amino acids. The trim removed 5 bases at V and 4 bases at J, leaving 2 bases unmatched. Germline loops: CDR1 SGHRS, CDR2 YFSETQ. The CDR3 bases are TGCGCCAGCAGGGGGACAGGGGTTAATGAAAAACTGTTTTTT. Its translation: CASRGTGVNEKLFF.

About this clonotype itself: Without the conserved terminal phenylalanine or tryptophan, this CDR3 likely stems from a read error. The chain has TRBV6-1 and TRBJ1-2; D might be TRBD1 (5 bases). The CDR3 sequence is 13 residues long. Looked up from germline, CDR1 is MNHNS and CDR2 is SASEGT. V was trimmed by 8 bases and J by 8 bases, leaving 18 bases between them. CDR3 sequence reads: CASSRGGGDGYTL. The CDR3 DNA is TGTGCCAGCTCAAGGGGCGGAGGAGACGGCTACACCCTC.